Listed below are T cell receptor beta chains from one sample, sequenced in a study of cytomegalovirus exposure and HLA in healthy donors. TCRdb keeps only in-frame clones here, not all; method: immunoSEQ multiplex PCR. The sample shows around 78,000 clones, about three quarters of them seen only once. The sample comprised PBMCs. The receptor set was obtained from a woman aged 40 to 55 in good health and CMV-seropositive. CDR3s include the opening cysteine and the closing phenylalanine or tryptophan. The D gene is left open where the match is weak. Rows may omit the clone size; those that give it use once, few, many or a size class.

D	V	J	size	CDR3	DNA
TRBD1	TRBV14	TRBJ1-4	.	CASSLKQGAGEKLFF	TGTGCCAGCAGCCTCAAACAGGGGGCCGGGGAAAAACTGTTTTTT
TRBD1	TRBV6-5	TRBJ2-2	.	CASSYGWQGAAGELFF	TGTGCCAGCAGTTACGGTTGGCAGGGGGCCGCCGGGGAGCTGTTTTTT
.	TRBV19	TRBJ2-6	.	CASSSGLGGANVLTF	TGTGCCAGTAGTTCAGGGTTGGGGGGGGCCAACGTCCTGACTTTC
.	TRBV23-1	TRBJ1-5	.	CASSQSDSLTSGQPQHF	TGCGCCAGCAGTCAATCGGACAGCCTAACCTCGGGACAGCCCCAGCATTTT
.	TRBV11-2	TRBJ1-2	few	CASSLSGDYGYTF	TGTGCCAGCAGCTTATCAGGGGACTATGGCTACACCTTC
.	TRBV6-6	TRBJ2-5	.	CASSPPYPGTQYF	TGTGCCAGCAGTCCCCCCTATCCGGGAACCCAGTACTTC
.	TRBV7-2	TRBJ2-2	.	CASSFEVGELFF	TGTGCCAGCAGCTTCGAGGTCGGGGAGCTGTTTTTT
.	TRBV7-2	TRBJ2-7	.	CASSLARYEQYF	TGTGCCAGCAGCTTAGCCCGCTACGAGCAGTACTTC
.	TRBV10-3	TRBJ2-3	few	CAGSSRGDMMDTQYF	TGTGCCGGTTCCTCCAGGGGGGATATGATGGATACGCAGTATTTT
TRBD2	TRBV12-5	TRBJ2-7	.	CASGLLGGGSYEQYF	TGTGCTAGTGGTCTCCTCGGCGGGGGATCCTACGAGCAGTACTTC
.	TRBV30	TRBJ2-6	.	CAWTAAGTAGANVLTF	TGTGCCTGGACCGCGGCGGGTACGGCTGGGGCCAACGTCCTGACTTTC
.	TRBV6-5	TRBJ2-2	.	CASRAPGNTGELFF	TGTGCCAGCCGCGCGCCGGGGAACACCGGGGAGCTGTTTTTT
TRBD1	TRBV19	TRBJ1-1	.	CASSARQGVNTEAFF	TGTGCCAGTAGTGCCCGACAGGGGGTGAACACTGAAGCTTTCTTT
.	TRBV27	TRBJ1-1	.	CASSLSLLVRGTEAFF	TGTGCCAGCAGTTTATCTCTACTGGTTAGGGGCACTGAAGCTTTCTTT
TRBD2	TRBV19	TRBJ2-3	.	CASSAGLASTDTQYF	TGTGCCAGTAGTGCGGGACTAGCGAGCACAGATACGCAGTATTTT
TRBD1	TRBV4-1	TRBJ2-7	.	CASSQPWDSTYEQYF	TGCGCCAGCAGCCAGCCCTGGGACAGCACCTACGAGCAGTACTTC
.	TRBV19	TRBJ1-5	.	CASSIGPRQSNQPQHF	TGTGCCAGTAGTATAGGACCCAGACAGAGCAATCAGCCCCAGCATTTT
TRBD2	TRBV5-8	TRBJ2-5	.	CASSSGGPGETQYF	TGTGCCAGCAGCTCGGGAGGGCCGGGGGAGACCCAGTACTTC
TRBD1	TRBV4-3	TRBJ1-4	.	CASSQGMGQGAEF	TGCGCCAGCAGCCAAGGAATGGGCCAGGGGGCCGAGTTT
TRBD1	TRBV11-2	TRBJ1-1	.	CASRRSGGNTEAFF	TGTGCCAGCAGGAGATCAGGGGGGAACACTGAAGCTTTCTTT
.	TRBV30	TRBJ1-2	.	CAWSSYRSSYGHTF	TGTGCCTGGAGTAGCTACAGGAGCTCCTATGGCCACACCTTC
.	TRBV11-2	TRBJ2-5	once	CASSLAALSQETQYF	TGTGCCAGCAGCTTAGCCGCACTTTCCCAAGAGACCCAGTACTTC
.	TRBV7-8	TRBJ1-4	.	CASSLVAGGGPTKEKLFF	TGTGCCAGCAGCTTAGTAGCGGGGGGGGGACCCACTAAGGAAAAACTGTTTTTT
TRBD1	TRBV11-3	TRBJ2-7	.	CASSWGTGYEQYF	TGTGCCAGCAGCTGGGGGACAGGATACGAGCAGTACTTC
.	TRBV4-1	TRBJ2-7	many	CASSQPAKGEEQYF	TGCGCCAGCAGCCAACCTGCCAAGGGGGAGGAGCAGTACTTC
TRBD1	TRBV5-1	TRBJ1-2	.	CASTFGTGGYYGYTF	TGCGCCAGCACCTTCGGGACAGGGGGCTACTATGGCTACACCTTC
.	TRBV6-6	TRBJ2-1	.	CASSYASGAHNEQFF	TGTGCCAGCAGTTACGCGTCAGGGGCACACAATGAGCAGTTCTTC
.	TRBV25-1	TRBJ2-3	.	CASRATGEDTQYF	TGTGCCAGCAGGGCGACAGGTGAGGATACGCAGTATTTT
.	TRBV27	TRBJ2-3	few	CASSFSGLRQYF	TGTGCCAGCAGTTTTTCTGGGCTCCGGCAGTATTTT
.	TRBV10-2	TRBJ1-5	.	CASGPQPNQPQHF	TGCGCCAGCGGGCCTCAACCTAATCAGCCCCAGCATTTT
.	TRBV10-3	TRBJ1-1	many	CATKAGSNTEAFF	TGTGCCACCAAGGCAGGGTCGAACACTGAAGCTTTCTTT
.	TRBV9	TRBJ2-3	.	CASSVSTDTQYF	TGTGCCAGCAGCGTATCGACAGATACGCAGTATTTT